This T cell receptor (beta chain) originates from a study of cytomegalovirus exposure and HLA in healthy donors. Researchers ran the PCR with 60 Vbeta and 13 Jbeta primers. The repertoire was sequenced with immunoSEQ multiplex PCR; TCRdb's copy has only in-frame clones and lacks some. This table holds around 130,000 clones, about 82% found once. Germline V gene sequence: CDR1 SGHRS, CDR2 YFSETQ. This CDR3 region has 15 residues. Trimming removed 4 bases from V and 5 bases from J, with 18 bases in between. The sequencing input was PBMCs. The chain joins TRBV5-1 to TRBJ2-5; D is possibly TRBD1 (5 bases). This TCR was sampled from a young man in good health and CMV-seronegative. CDR3 in DNA: TGCGCCAGCAGCAGGGGCCCCCCCCCAGGGGAGACCCAGTACTTC. It is translated as CASSRGPPPGETQYF.